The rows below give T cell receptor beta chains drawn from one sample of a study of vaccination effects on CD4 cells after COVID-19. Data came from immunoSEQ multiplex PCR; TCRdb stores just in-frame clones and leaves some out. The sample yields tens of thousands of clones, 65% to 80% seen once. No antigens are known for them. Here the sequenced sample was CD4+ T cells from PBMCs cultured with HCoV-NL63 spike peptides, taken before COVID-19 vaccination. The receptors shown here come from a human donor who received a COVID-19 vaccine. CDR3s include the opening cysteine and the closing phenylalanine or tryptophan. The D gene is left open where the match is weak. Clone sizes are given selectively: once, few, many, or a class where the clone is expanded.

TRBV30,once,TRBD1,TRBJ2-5,CAWRPGQGYQETQYF,TGTGCCTGGAGACCGGGACAGGGGTACCAAGAGACCCAGTACTTC
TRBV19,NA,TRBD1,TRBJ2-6,CASSAQGALGANVLTF,TGTGCCAGTAGTGCCCAGGGGGCGTTGGGGGCCAACGTCCTGACTTTC
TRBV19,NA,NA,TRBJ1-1,CASSIFGQWNTEAFF,TGTGCCAGTAGTATTTTCGGGCAGTGGAACACTGAAGCTTTCTTT
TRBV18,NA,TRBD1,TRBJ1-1,CASSLQGGGTEAFF,TGTGCCAGCTCATTGCAGGGGGGAGGGACTGAAGCTTTCTTT
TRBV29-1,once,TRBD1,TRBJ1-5,CSVVLGSGGQPQHF,TGCAGCGTTGTCTTAGGATCAGGGGGTCAGCCCCAGCATTTT
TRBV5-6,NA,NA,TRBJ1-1,CASSFESNTEAFF,TGTGCCAGCAGCTTTGAATCGAACACTGAAGCTTTCTTT
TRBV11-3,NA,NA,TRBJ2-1,CASSLASYNEQFF,TGTGCCAGCAGCTTAGCCAGTTACAATGAGCAGTTCTTC
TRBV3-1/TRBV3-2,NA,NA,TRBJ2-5,CASSQGSLAGAAETQYF,TGTGCCAGCAGCCAAGGTTCTTTGGCGGGGGCGGCAGAGACCCAGTACTTC
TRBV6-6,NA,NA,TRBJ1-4,CASSSSNEKLFF,TGTGCCAGCAGTTCCTCTAATGAAAAACTGTTTTTT
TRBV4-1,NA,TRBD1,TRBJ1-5,CASSRRDSGDQPQHF,TGCGCCAGCAGCCGCCGGGACAGCGGGGATCAGCCCCAGCATTTT
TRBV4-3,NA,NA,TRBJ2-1,CASSQDLGGLEQFF,TGCGCCAGCAGCCAAGATCTCGGGGGGCTTGAGCAGTTCTTC
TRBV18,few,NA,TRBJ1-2,CASSPDGFGYTF,TGTGCCAGCTCACCCGACGGCTTTGGCTACACCTTC
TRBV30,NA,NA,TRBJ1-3,CAWSRDYSGNTIYF,TGTGCCTGGAGCCGGGATTACTCTGGAAACACCATATATTTT
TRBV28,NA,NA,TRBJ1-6,CASSQAGSFSPLHF,TGTGCCAGCAGCCAAGCGGGCAGCTTCTCACCCCTCCACTTT
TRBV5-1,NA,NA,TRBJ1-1,CASSPWTAMNTEAFF,TGCGCCAGCAGCCCCTGGACAGCGATGAACACTGAAGCTTTCTTT
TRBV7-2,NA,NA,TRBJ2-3,CASSLQVSTDTQYF,TGTGCCAGCAGCTTACAGGTTAGCACAGATACGCAGTATTTT
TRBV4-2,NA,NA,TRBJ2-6,CASSRLEGTGANVLTF,TGTGCCAGCAGCCGACTAGAGGGTACTGGGGCCAACGTCCTGACTTTC
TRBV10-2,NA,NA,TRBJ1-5,CASSEKDGSNQPQHF,TGCGCCAGCAGTGAAAAGGACGGCTCCAATCAGCCCCAGCATTTT
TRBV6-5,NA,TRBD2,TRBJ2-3,CASRAAGATDTQYF,TGTGCCAGCAGAGCAGCGGGGGCTACAGATACGCAGTATTTT
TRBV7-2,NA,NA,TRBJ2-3,CASSLIPSASTDTQYF,TGTGCCAGCAGCTTAATACCTAGCGCTAGCACAGATACGCAGTATTTT
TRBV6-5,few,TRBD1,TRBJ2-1,CASSTRDRGRNEQFF,TGTGCCAGCAGTACCCGGGACAGGGGAAGGAATGAGCAGTTCTTC
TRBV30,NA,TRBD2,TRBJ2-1,CAWRGIGGGRQWEQFF,TGTGCCTGGAGGGGCATCGGGGGGGGGAGACAATGGGAGCAGTTCTTC
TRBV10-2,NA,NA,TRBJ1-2,CASRPGTLYGYTF,TGCGCCAGCAGGCCCGGGACACTCTATGGCTACACCTTC
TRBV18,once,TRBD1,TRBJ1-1,CASSPPDRGNTEAFF,TGTGCCAGCTCACCACCGGACAGGGGGAACACTGAAGCTTTCTTT
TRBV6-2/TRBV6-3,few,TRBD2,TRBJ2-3,CASSNLLAGDPDTQYF,TGTGCCAGCAGTAACTTACTAGCGGGGGACCCAGATACGCAGTATTTT
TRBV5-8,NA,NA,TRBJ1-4,CASSLENEKLFF,TGTGCCAGCAGCTTGGAGAATGAAAAACTGTTTTTT
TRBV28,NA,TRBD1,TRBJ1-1,CASSIPGTAVFEAFF,TGTGCCAGCAGCATCCCCGGGACAGCGGTGTTTGAAGCTTTCTTT
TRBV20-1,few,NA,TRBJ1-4,CSASFAGAEKLFF,TGCAGTGCTAGTTTTGCGGGAGCTGAAAAACTGTTTTTT
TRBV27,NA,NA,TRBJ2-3,CASSFPQGGTQYF,TGTGCCAGCAGCTTCCCACAGGGAGGGACGCAGTATTTT
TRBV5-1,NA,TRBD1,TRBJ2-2,CASSLGAGGMDTGELFF,TGCGCCAGCAGCTTGGGGGCAGGGGGTATGGACACCGGGGAGCTGTTTTTT
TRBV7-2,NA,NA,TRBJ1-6,CASSLTGNNSPLHF,TGTGCCAGCAGCTTAACAGGGAATAATTCACCCCTCCACTTT
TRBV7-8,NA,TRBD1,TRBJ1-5,CASSLDRGERSNQPQHF,TGTGCCAGCAGCCTGGACAGGGGGGAACGAAGCAATCAGCCCCAGCATTTT
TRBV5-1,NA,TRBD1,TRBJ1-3,CASSSLQGSSGNTIYF,TGCGCCAGCAGCTCGCTACAGGGGAGCTCTGGAAACACCATATATTTT
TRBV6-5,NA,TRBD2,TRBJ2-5,CASSTSVLQETQYF,TGTGCCAGCAGCACTAGCGTCCTTCAAGAGACCCAGTACTTC
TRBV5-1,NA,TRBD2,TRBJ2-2,CASSAGGYTGELFF,TGCGCCAGCAGCGCCGGGGGGTACACCGGGGAGCTGTTTTTT
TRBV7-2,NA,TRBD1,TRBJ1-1,CASSPRGQENTEAFF,TGTGCCAGCAGCCCCAGGGGACAGGAGAACACTGAAGCTTTCTTT
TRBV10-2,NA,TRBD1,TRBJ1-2,CASSSSTGGSYGYTF,TGCGCCAGCAGTTCGTCGACAGGGGGCAGCTATGGCTACACCTTC
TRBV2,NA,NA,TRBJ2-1,CASSEGAGTPAQFF,TGTGCCAGCAGTGAGGGTGCCGGGACTCCGGCGCAGTTCTTC
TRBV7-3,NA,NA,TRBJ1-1,CASSPSGGTFTEAFF,TGTGCCAGCAGCCCCAGTGGGGGGACGTTCACTGAAGCTTTCTTT
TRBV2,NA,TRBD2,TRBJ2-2,CASSAPGGMVGELFF,TGTGCCAGCAGCGCCCCGGGGGGGATGGTCGGGGAGCTGTTTTTT
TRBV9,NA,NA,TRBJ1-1,CASSVHTVNTEAFF,TGTGCCAGCAGCGTCCATACGGTTAACACTGAAGCTTTCTTT
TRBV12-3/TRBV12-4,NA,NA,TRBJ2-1,CASSPGTPGEQFF,TGTGCCAGCAGCCCCGGGACCCCCGGTGAGCAGTTCTTC
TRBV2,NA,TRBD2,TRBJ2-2,CASTERLAHTGELFF,TGTGCCAGCACCGAACGACTAGCCCACACCGGGGAGCTGTTTTTT
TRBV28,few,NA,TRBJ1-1,CASSLWTEAFF,TGTGCCAGCAGTTTGTGGACTGAAGCTTTCTTT
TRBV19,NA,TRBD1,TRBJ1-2,CASGGQAGGYTF,TGTGCCAGTGGCGGACAGGCTGGTGGCTACACCTTC
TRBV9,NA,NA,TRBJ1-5,CASSKVGSNQPQHF,TGTGCCAGCAGCAAGGTGGGAAGCAATCAGCCCCAGCATTTT
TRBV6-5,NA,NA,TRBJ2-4,CASRTGGAKNIQYF,TGTGCCAGCCGTACAGGAGGGGCCAAAAACATTCAGTACTTC
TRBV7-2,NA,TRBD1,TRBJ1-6,CASSPGQGINSPLHF,TGTGCCAGCAGCCCCGGACAGGGCATCAATTCACCCCTCCACTTT
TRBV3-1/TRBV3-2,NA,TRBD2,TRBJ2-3,CASSWTRTSTDTQYF,TGTGCCAGCAGCTGGACTAGGACCAGCACAGATACGCAGTATTTT
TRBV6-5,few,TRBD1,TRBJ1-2,CASLRTGKDYGYTF,TGTGCCAGCTTGAGGACAGGGAAGGACTATGGCTACACCTTC